Sequencing of this T cell receptor (beta chain) was carried out in a study of blood T cell repertoires in COVID-19. Study summary: Samples taken during acute and convalescent COVID-19 were collected in the United States, Italy and Spain.

The ends lost 6 bases at V and 0 bases at J; junction bases unmatched: 5. The CDR3 runs to 15 residues. Germline V lookup: CDR1 MNHEY, CDR2 SVGAGI. Assay used: immunoSEQ multiplex PCR; TCRdb lists only in-frame clones, some missing. Of roughly 150,000 clones listed, about 88% are singletons. The chain carries TRBV6-5 and TRBJ2-1; 7 positions match TRBD1. This sequence was found in a woman of 80 years or more with acute or convalescent COVID-19. Sequencing input: peripheral blood. The CDR3: CASREDRSSYNEQFF. As DNA, the CDR3 is TGTGCCAGCAGAGAGGACAGGAGCTCCTACAATGAGCAGTTCTTC.